The 2 T cell receptor beta chains listed next were all sequenced from one sample in a study of blood T cell repertoires in COVID-19 (dated by TCRdb to between 2020 and 2021). Library preparation employed the immunoSEQ multiplex PCR assay. Not all clones reach the TCRdb copy of this immuneACCESS table, which keeps in-frame sequences only. Checked studies attribute under half of the gap to unresolved V genes and leave the rest unexplained. For this sample the table gives around 250,000 clones, of which roughly 85% were detected only once. 3.4% of the sample belongs to the ten largest clones. The specimen sequenced was peripheral blood. Receptor source: a woman aged 18 to 35 with acute or convalescent COVID-19.

This clone was seen only a few times. The chain uses TRBV6-2 or TRBV6-3 and TRBJ1-5; maybe TRBD1 (6 bases). The V end lost 5 bases, the J end lost 5 bases, and 7 bases lay between the germline ends. Germline CDR1 is MNHEY and CDR2 is SVGEGT. The CDR3 totals 12 residues. CDR3 loop: CASSNRDQPQHF. CDR3 coding DNA: TGTGCCAGCAGTAACAGGGATCAGCCCCAGCATTTT.

Only a few counts were recorded for this clone. The rearrangement uses TRBV16 and TRBJ2-5; 9 positions match TRBD1. Germline assignment: CDR1 KGHSY and CDR2 FQNENV. The ends lost 2 bases at V and 2 bases at J; junction bases unmatched: 9. The length of the CDR3 is 17 residues. The CDR3 bases are TGTGCCAGCAGCCAAAACCCCAGGACAGGGGATCAAGAGACCCAGTACTTC. Amino acid sequence: CASSQNPRTGDQETQYF.